This passage covers 27 T cell receptor beta chains from one sample sequenced in a study of T-cell reconstitution after alpha-beta-depleted transplantation in children (dated by TCRdb to 2016 to 2017). Libraries were made using PCR. The sequencer was an Illumina HiSeq 2500. TCR libraries were prepared with molecular barcoding, using unique molecular identifiers to normalize TCRbeta repertoire quantification. TCRdb took the public reads, trimmed them with fastp at Q25, ran MiXCR for clone calling and kept in-frame beta chains. Every entry covers one CDR3 protein and lists the most common genes and DNA from its rows. In all, the sample holds about 590,000 distinct CDR3 sequences, and 13% of those were seen once. The ten largest account for around 2.2% of the sample. The sample's treatment or condition label, decoded: allogeneic hematopoietic cell transplantation with graft depleted of TCRalphabeta T cells and CD19 B cells.

This specimen consisted of PBMCs, mostly from graft donor cells, obtained 360 days after TCRalphabeta/CD19-depleted stem cell transplant. The source is a male patient younger than 18 who had a stem cell transplant for acute myeloid leukemia, so the T cells may come from the graft donor.

This chain uses TRBV12-3 or TRBV12-4 with TRBJ2-2; 12 nucleotides line up with TRBD2. Trimming at V came to 4 bases and at J to 6 bases, leaving 15 bases not matched to a gene. The CDR3 loop spans 19 amino acids. CDR3 DNA: TGTGCCAGCAGTTCTACTTGGGGTCGGACTAGCGGGATTTCCGGGGAGCTGTTTTTT. As protein: CASSSTWGRTSGISGELFF.

This rearrangement joins TRBV29-1 to TRBJ1-4; 10 bases align to TRBD1. Germline lookup yields CDR1 SQVTM and CDR2 ANQGSEA. V trimming: 6 bases; J trimming: 5 bases; junction bases outside the gene matches: 12. The CDR3 sequence is 16 residues long. The DNA for the CDR3 is TGCAGCGTCCAACCGGGACAGGGGATTGCGAATGAAAAACTGTTTTTT. It translates to CSVQPGQGIANEKLFF.

This clonotype was detected ten times or more. V and J are TRBV11-2 and TRBJ2-5; possible D gene TRBD1, 5 bases. Germline V gene lookup returns CDR1 SGHAT and CDR2 FQNNGV. This CDR3 region has 11 residues. The ends were cut back, 2 bases at V and 7 bases at J, with 5 bases in the middle. The CDR3 DNA reads as TGTGCCAGCAGCTTAAGGGGGACCCAGTACTTC. Translated, it gives CASSLRGTQYF.

This clonotype has just a few counts. J is TRBJ2-3 and V is TRBV20-1, with 8 bases matching TRBD2. This CDR3 is 15 amino acids long. V shed 1 base, J shed 3 bases, and the junction held 6 bases outside the gene matches. The V gene's germline CDR1 is DFQATT and CDR2 SNEGSKA (reference sequence). Here the CDR3 reads CSARVPGGPTDTQYF. CDR3 sequence (DNA): TGCAGTGCTAGAGTACCGGGAGGGCCGACAGATACGCAGTATTTT.

This clonotype was counted many times. The chain recombines TRBV14 with TRBJ2-1; D remains ambiguous. CDR1 and CDR2 (germline): SGHDN, FVKESK. The CDR3 consists of 13 residues. Trimming pared 0 bases from V and 10 bases from J, leaving 10 bases between. The CDR3 nucleotides read TGTGCCAGCAGCCAAGATCCATACGAGGAGCAGTTCTTC. This gives the protein CASSQDPYEEQFF.

The V and J genes are TRBV30 and TRBJ2-7, with D unclear. From germline, CDR1 is GTSNPN and CDR2 SVGIG (reference sequence). V gave up 4 bases and J gave up 2 bases, with 15 bases separating them. The CDR3 length is 14 residues. The CDR3: CAWTLQRRTYEQYF. In DNA form, the CDR3 reads TGTGCCTGGACGTTACAGAGAAGAACCTACGAGCAGTACTTC.

The table lists this clonotype with a few counts. The chain is built from TRBV29-1 and TRBJ2-7; D not resolved. Between the trimmed V and J ends, which lost 4 bases and 3 bases, there was a span of 19 bases. Germline V gene data show CDR1 as SQVTM and CDR2 as ANQGSEA. There are 15 residues in the CDR3. The CDR3 nucleotides read TGCAGCGTTGGGGCTTTCCCGGGCGGCCTCTACGAGCAGTACTTC. As protein: CSVGAFPGGLYEQYF.

In its sample, this clonotype was seen a few times. The chain carries TRBV10-3 and TRBJ2-5, with a weak D call TRBD1 (6 bases). Looked up from germline, CDR1 is ENHRY and CDR2 is SYGVKD. V shed 2 bases and J shed 5 bases, with 15 bases lying between them. This CDR3 has 15 residues. The CDR3 here is CAISESSGTLETQYF. CDR3 in DNA: TGTGCCATCAGTGAGAGCTCCGGGACATTGGAGACCCAGTACTTC.

The gene calls are TRBV3-1 and TRBJ2-7, with D hard to call. This CDR3 spans 12 amino acids. Germline loops: CDR1 LGHDT, CDR2 YNNKEL (reference sequence). Trimming cost V 3 bases and J 4 bases, with 7 bases left between them. This CDR3 is CASSHPLYEQYF. CDR3 in DNA: TGTGCCAGCAGCCACCCTTTATACGAGCAGTACTTC.

This clonotype was observed at least ten times. The chain uses TRBV29-1 and TRBJ2-3; 7 nucleotides align to TRBD1. J gave up 10 bases and V 7 bases, and 14 bases lay outside the gene matches. The CDR3 sequence is 13 residues long. CDR1 is SQVTM and CDR2 is ANQGSEA in the germline V gene. CDR3 DNA: TGCAGCGCCCGTCGACAGGGCCCAGGGGCGCAGTATTTT. Translating gives CSARRQGPGAQYF.

The V and J genes are TRBV7-2 and TRBJ2-2; possibly TRBD2 for D (6 bases). V lost 5 bases to trimming and J lost 1 base, with 14 bases between them. From germline, CDR1 is SGHTA and CDR2 FQGNSA. This CDR3 is 16 amino acids long. The DNA for the CDR3 is TGTGCCAGCAGCCCTCGGGGAGGACTGAACACCGGGGAGCTGTTTTTT. Encoded protein: CASSPRGGLNTGELFF. The variable domain in full, with the rest retrieved from reference TRBV7-2 and TRBJ2-2, is GAGVSQSPSNKVTEKGKDVELRCDPISGHTALYWYRQSLGQGLEFLIYFQGNSAPDKSGLPSDRFSAERTGGSVSTLTIQRTQQEDSAVYLCASSPRGGLNTGELFFGEGSRLTVL.

This clonotype showed up many times. The chain uses TRBV29-1 and TRBJ2-1; no definite D call. Germline V lookup: CDR1 SQVTM, CDR2 ANQGSEA. The CDR3 length is 11 residues. V dropped 7 bases and J dropped 4 bases, with 8 bases sitting between them. CDR3 nucleotide sequence: TGCAGCGCCGACGGATACAATGAGCAGTTCTTC. Protein sequence: CSADGYNEQFF.

This clonotype was seen many times. The chain recombines TRBV4-2 with TRBJ2-1; possible D gene TRBD2, 6 bases. The CDR3 contains 18 residues. V was shortened by 1 base and J by 3 bases, with 19 bases between the two germline ends. In germline, CDR1 is LGHNA, CDR2 YNFKEQ. In DNA form, the CDR3 reads TGTGCCAGCAGCCAAGCATCCTCGGGACTGCCTCTCTACAATGAGCAGTTCTTC. It codes for CASSQASSGLPLYNEQFF.

This clonotype was detected many times. The chain carries TRBV28 and TRBJ2-7; 8 bases line up with TRBD1. The CDR3 is 14 amino acids. V lost 5 bases and J lost 8; bases outside the gene matches: 11. Germline assignment: CDR1 MDHEN and CDR2 SYDVKM. DNA for the CDR3: TGTGCCAGCAGTCCCCCCGGGACAGGTCTCAAGCAGTACTTC. It codes for CASSPPGTGLKQYF.

Ten or more counts support this clonotype. V usage is TRBV7-8 and J usage is TRBJ2-2, with TRBD1 matching 7 bases. This CDR3 spans 15 amino acids. J lost 1 base, V lost 4 bases, and 3 bases had no gene match. Germline V gene lookup returns CDR1 SGHVS and CDR2 FQNEAQ. CDR3 in DNA: TGTGCCAGCAGCTCGGACAGGTTGAACACCGGGGAGCTGTTTTTT. This encodes CASSSDRLNTGELFF.

The rearrangement joins TRBV5-1 to TRBJ2-1; 10 positions match TRBD1. Unmatched junction bases numbered 7, after V lost 4 bases and J lost 6 bases. CDR3 length: 15 amino acids. The germline V gene has CDR1 SGHRS and CDR2 YFSETQ. CDR3 nucleotide sequence: TGCGCCAGCAGCCTTACCGGGACAGGGGTCAATGAGCAGTTCTTC. It codes for CASSLTGTGVNEQFF. The whole variable domain, filled in from reference TRBV5-1 and TRBJ2-1, reads KAGVTQTPRYLIKTRGQQVTLSCSPISGHRSVSWYQQTPGQGLQFLFEYFSETQRNKGNFPGRFSGRQFSNSRSEMNVSTLELGDSALYLCASSLTGTGVNEQFFGPGTRLTVL.

The chain carries TRBV6-5 and TRBJ1-2, with D perhaps TRBD1 (6 bases). Trimming took off 2 bases at V and 1 base at J, with 11 bases between the two ends. The V gene's germline CDR1 is MNHEY and CDR2 SVGAGI. The CDR3 extends over 15 amino acids. CDR3 nucleotides: TGTGCCAGCAGTTACCGGACAGATTTTAACTATGGCTACACCTTC. Its protein is CASSYRTDFNYGYTF.

The genes are TRBV20-1 and TRBJ2-1, with a tentative D call TRBD2 (6 bases). Germline CDR1 DFQATT, CDR2 SNEGSKA (reference sequence). The CDR3 totals 13 residues. The germline V and J ends were trimmed by 0 bases and 8 bases, with 11 bases remaining between them. CDR3 amino acids: CSARDTGTYEQFF. For the CDR3, the DNA is TGCAGTGCTAGAGATACCGGGACTTATGAGCAGTTCTTC.

This clonotype occurred many times. V gene TRBV29-1 combines with J gene TRBJ2-1; no clear D. The length of the CDR3 is 14 residues. Germline lookup yields CDR1 SQVTM and CDR2 ANQGSEA. With 6 bases removed from V and 4 bases from J, the gap between germline ends came to 16 bases. CDR3 DNA: TGCAGCGTGGAGCAGGCGAGCCTTTACAATGAGCAGTTCTTC. Protein sequence: CSVEQASLYNEQFF.

CDR3 loop: CASKGNVAGGNEQFF. The CDR3 DNA reads TGCGCCAGCAAGGGAAACGTAGCGGGAGGCAATGAGCAGTTCTTC. The chain uses TRBV5-1 and TRBJ2-1, with 10 bases lining up with TRBD2. Trimming cost V 6 bases and J 6 bases; bases outside gene matches: 9. Looked up from germline, CDR1 is SGHRS and CDR2 is YFSETQ. The CDR3 has 15 amino acids.

This clonotype was recorded a few times. The rearrangement links TRBV19 to TRBJ1-5; D is ambiguous. The germline V gene has CDR1 LNHDA and CDR2 SQIVND (reference sequence). V lost 1 base, J lost 3 bases, and 7 bases lay in between. The CDR3 consists of 14 residues. CDR3 region: CASSIGTDNQPQHF. In DNA, the CDR3 is TGTGCCAGTAGTATAGGGACGGACAATCAGCCCCAGCATTTT.

This clonotype was observed a few times. The J gene is TRBJ2-1, the V gene TRBV10-3, with TRBD1 matching over 7 bases. This CDR3 has 17 amino acids. Germline V gene data show CDR1 as ENHRY and CDR2 as SYGVKD. J was trimmed by 1 base and V by 5 bases; bases with no gene match: 11. The CDR3 here is CAISRGLMVWSYNEQFF. DNA for the CDR3: TGTGCCATCAGTAGGGGGCTTATGGTTTGGTCCTACAATGAGCAGTTCTTC.

This clonotype showed up just a few times. The rearrangement uses TRBV29-1 and TRBJ2-1, with D tentatively TRBD2 (6 bases). Trimming stripped 3 bases from V and 2 bases from J, with 11 bases between. This CDR3 is built from 14 residues. CDR1 and CDR2 (germline): SQVTM, ANQGSEA. The CDR3 spells CSVEGGEPYNEQFF. DNA of the CDR3: TGCAGCGTTGAGGGCGGGGAACCCTACAATGAGCAGTTCTTC.

This clonotype has just a few counts. The rearrangement links TRBV18 to TRBJ1-5; 8 positions agree with TRBD1. CDR1 KGHSH and CDR2 LQKENI come from the germline V gene. The CDR3 runs to 15 residues. V was pared by 0 bases and J by 4 bases, with 2 bases of the junction left unmatched. The CDR3 loop is CASSPPTGGNQPQHF. Written as DNA, the CDR3 is TGTGCCAGCTCACCACCTACAGGGGGTAATCAGCCCCAGCATTTT.

This clonotype was detected a few times. The rearrangement links TRBV27 to TRBJ1-2; TRBD1 agrees at 9 bases. Trimming cost V 3 bases and J 0 bases; bases outside gene matches: 14. CDR3 length: 19 amino acids. CDR1 is MNHEY and CDR2 is SMNVEV in the germline V gene (reference sequence). CDR3 nucleotides: TGTGCCAGCAGTTTCCGCGGGACAGGGAGCGGTGCGGCTAACTATGGCTACACCTTC. Protein: CASSFRGTGSGAANYGYTF.

The J gene is TRBJ2-7, the V gene TRBV11-2; 11 bases fit TRBD2. CDR3 length: 18 amino acids. CDR1 SGHAT and CDR2 FQNNGV come from the germline V gene. V gave up 5 bases and J gave up 6 bases; unmatched junction bases: 18. CDR3 in DNA: TGTGCCAGCAGCGGAAAGGGTTTAGCGGGAGGGCCAGTATTCGAGCAGTACTTC. Protein: CASSGKGLAGGPVFEQYF.

This clonotype turned up a few times. The chain recombines TRBV9 with TRBJ2-5, with 7 positions matching TRBD1. V gave up 3 bases and J gave up 0 bases; unmatched junction bases: 8. From germline, CDR1 is SGDLS and CDR2 YYNGEE. CDR3 size: 16 residues. The CDR3 region is CASSANDRVYQETQYF. The CDR3 bases are TGTGCCAGCAGCGCCAACGACAGGGTCTACCAAGAGACCCAGTACTTC.